These T cell receptor beta chains were read from a single sample in a study of beta chain features in type 1 diabetes. Data came from immunoSEQ multiplex PCR; TCRdb stores just in-frame clones and leaves some out. The sample holds under 350,000 clones, over 11% seen once. The sample comprised naive CD4+ T cells from blood. These receptors all come from a man aged 30-40 years with type 1 diabetes. CDR3s include the opening cysteine and the closing phenylalanine or tryptophan. A D gene is named only where the DNA matches it firmly. A clone size is listed for some rows: how often the clone was seen (once, few, many), or a class if it is expanded.

>-|18|TRBD2|TRBJ2-2|TRBV5-1
CASSFSLTSGANTGELFF
TGCGCCAGCAGCTTCAGCCTGACTAGCGGGGCGAACACCGGGGAGCTGTTTTTT
>-|16|TRBD1|TRBJ2-5|TRBV5-1
CASSLPRDREMGTQYF
TGCGCCAGCAGCTTGCCCCGGGACAGGGAGATGGGGACCCAGTACTTC
>-|15|-|TRBJ2-1|TRBV19
CASSTERAPYNEQFF
TGTGCCAGTAGTACTGAGCGGGCCCCCTACAATGAGCAGTTCTTC
>few|13|-|TRBJ2-7|TRBV28
CASSLSNYYEQYF
TGTGCCAGCAGTTTAAGCAACTACTACGAGCAGTACTTC
>-|14|-|TRBJ1-1|TRBV27
CASIRIRGNTEAFF
TGTGCCAGCATTAGGATTAGGGGTAACACTGAAGCTTTCTTT
>few|17|-|TRBJ2-1|TRBV7-2
CASSLELARSSYNEQFF
TGTGCCAGCAGCTTAGAGCTAGCCCGTAGCTCCTACAATGAGCAGTTCTTC
>few|11|-|TRBJ2-7|TRBV28
CASKGGSEQYF
TGTGCCAGCAAGGGGGGGTCCGAGCAGTACTTC
>-|16|-|TRBJ1-2|TRBV5-1
CASSTEYAEPNYGYTF
TGCGCCAGCAGTACAGAATACGCCGAACCTAACTATGGCTACACCTTC
>few|15|TRBD2|TRBJ2-7|TRBV9
CASSSLAGYSYEQYF
TGTGCCAGCAGCTCCCTAGCGGGTTACTCCTACGAGCAGTACTTC
>-|15|TRBD1|TRBJ2-1|TRBV27
CASSRAGGFYNEQFF
TGTGCCAGCAGTAGGGCAGGGGGCTTCTACAATGAGCAGTTCTTC
>few|13|TRBD1|TRBJ2-7|TRBV2
CASRTRTGTGDYF
TGTGCCAGCAGGACCCGAACCGGGACAGGCGACTACTTC
>few|12|-|TRBJ2-1|TRBV2
CASQGDLNEQFF
TGTGCCAGCCAGGGTGATTTAAATGAGCAGTTCTTC
>few|16|TRBD2|TRBJ2-1|TRBV28
CASSLTGLAGDNEQFF
TGTGCCAGCAGTTTAACGGGACTAGCGGGAGATAATGAGCAGTTCTTC
>-|14|TRBD1|TRBJ1-2|TRBV27
CASSPRQGPGGYTF
TGTGCCAGCAGTCCGCGACAGGGGCCTGGGGGCTACACCTTC
>few|14|TRBD1|TRBJ1-5|TRBV6-1
CASSERTGTQPQHF
TGTGCCAGCAGTGAACGGACAGGGACTCAGCCCCAGCATTTT
>few|13|-|TRBJ1-1|TRBV6-4
CASSLDRNTEAFF
TGTGCCAGCAGCCTCGACAGGAACACTGAAGCTTTCTTT
>few|17|TRBD2|TRBJ2-7|TRBV5-1
CASSSTTSGGKGYEQYF
TGCGCCAGCAGCTCAACTACTAGCGGGGGAAAAGGCTACGAGCAGTACTTC
>-|12|TRBD2|TRBJ2-5|TRBV29-1
CSVLLAEETQYF
TGCAGCGTTTTACTAGCGGAAGAGACCCAGTACTTC
>-|13|-|TRBJ1-1|TRBV18
CASSPTGNTEAFF
TGTGCCAGCTCACCTACAGGGAACACTGAAGCTTTCTTT
>-|14|TRBD2|TRBJ2-5|TRBV2
CASSPREEQETQYF
TGTGCCAGCAGCCCACGGGAGGAACAAGAGACCCAGTACTTC
>few|14|TRBD2|TRBJ2-5|TRBV28
CASSLTSEGETQYF
TGTGCCAGCAGTTTGACTAGCGAAGGCGAGACCCAGTACTTC
>few|14|-|TRBJ2-5|TRBV4-2
CASSQAQAQETQYF
TGTGCCAGCAGCCAAGCACAGGCCCAAGAGACCCAGTACTTC
>few|15|TRBD1|TRBJ1-1|TRBV7-9
CASSVPTGAATEAFF
TGTGCCAGCAGCGTGCCCACAGGGGCGGCCACTGAAGCTTTCTTT
>few|13|-|TRBJ2-7|TRBV29-1
CSVAIGVAYEQYF
TGCAGCGTTGCGATAGGGGTCGCCTACGAGCAGTACTTC
>few|14|-|TRBJ2-1|TRBV29-1
CSVDASGSYNEQFF
TGCAGCGTTGACGCTAGTGGGTCCTACAATGAGCAGTTCTTC
>-|15|TRBD1|TRBJ1-4|TRBV9
CASSVAGGSNEKLFF
TGTGCCAGCAGCGTCGCAGGGGGCTCTAATGAAAAACTGTTTTTT
>-|14|-|TRBJ2-4|TRBV30
CAWSKTTYKNIQYF
TGTGCCTGGAGTAAGACTACCTACAAAAACATTCAGTACTTC
>-|17|-|TRBJ1-2|TRBV7-2
CASSLGGMGGGLGGYTF
TGTGCCAGCAGCTTAGGAGGGATGGGTGGTGGGCTAGGTGGCTACACCTTC
>-|15|TRBD1|TRBJ2-4|TRBV7-9
CASSKDRLAKNIQYF
TGTGCCAGCAGCAAGGACAGGCTAGCCAAAAACATTCAGTACTTC
>-|13|TRBD1|TRBJ1-5|TRBV18
CASSTGGNQPQHF
TGTGCCAGCTCAACAGGGGGGAATCAGCCCCAGCATTTT
>-|12|-|TRBJ2-3|TRBV15
CATRDFKDTQYF
TGTGCCACCAGGGACTTCAAGGATACGCAGTATTTT
>-|12|TRBD1|TRBJ2-7|TRBV27
CASWDRSYEQYF
TGTGCCAGCTGGGACAGGTCCTACGAGCAGTACTTC
>-|13|-|TRBJ2-7|TRBV5-1
CASSLVTAYEQYF
TGCGCCAGCAGCTTGGTAACTGCGTACGAGCAGTACTTC
>-|14|TRBD2|TRBJ2-1|TRBV25-1
CASSAPGGVNEQFF
TGTGCCAGCAGTGCTCCGGGAGGGGTCAATGAGCAGTTCTTC
>few|14|TRBD1|TRBJ1-5|TRBV2
CASSWDSKDQPQHF
TGTGCCAGCAGTTGGGACAGCAAAGATCAGCCCCAGCATTTT
>few|13|-|TRBJ1-2|TRBV2
CASSVDRNYGYTF
TGTGCCAGCAGTGTGGACAGAAACTATGGCTACACCTTC
>few|16|-|TRBJ2-2|TRBV30
CAWSVLGRGGTGELFF
TGTGCCTGGAGTGTACTCGGCAGGGGAGGGACCGGGGAGCTGTTTTTT
>few|16|-|TRBJ2-5|TRBV6-6
CASSYWAGGYQETQYF
TGTGCCAGCAGTTACTGGGCAGGGGGGTACCAAGAGACCCAGTACTTC
>-|15|TRBD1|TRBJ1-5|TRBV28
CASSPAGQGYQPQHF
TGTGCCAGCAGTCCCGCGGGACAGGGCTATCAGCCCCAGCATTTT
>-|12|-|TRBJ1-1|TRBV7-2
CASSLPLSEAFF
TGTGCCAGCAGCTTACCGTTATCTGAAGCTTTCTTT
>-|15|-|TRBJ2-7|TRBV5-1
CASSFTGPQTYEQYF
TGCGCCAGCAGCTTTACAGGGCCCCAAACCTACGAGCAGTACTTC
>-|12|TRBD1|TRBJ2-7|TRBV29-1
CSASGQALEQYF
TGCAGCGCATCCGGACAGGCACTCGAGCAGTACTTC
>-|13|-|TRBJ2-7|TRBV7-8
CASSLGSINEQYF
TGTGCCAGCAGCTTAGGGAGCATCAACGAGCAGTACTTC
>few|16|-|TRBJ2-6|TRBV4-3
CASSQEGHPGANVLTF
TGCGCCAGCAGCCAAGAAGGACACCCTGGGGCCAACGTCCTGACTTTC
>-|11|-|TRBJ2-3|TRBV20-1
CSAATGNTQYF
TGCAGTGCAGCAACAGGGAACACGCAGTATTTT
>few|12|-|TRBJ2-1|TRBV29-1
CSVGPRRGEQFF
TGCAGCGTTGGGCCACGGCGGGGTGAGCAGTTCTTC
>-|16|TRBD1|TRBJ1-5|TRBV19
CASSDSGTGGGQPQHF
TGTGCCAGTAGTGATTCCGGGACAGGGGGCGGACAGCCCCAGCATTTT
>few|13|-|TRBJ2-5|TRBV11-1
CASGQRFQETQYF
TGTGCCAGCGGACAGCGCTTCCAAGAGACCCAGTACTTC
>-|13|TRBD2|TRBJ2-5|TRBV29-1
CSETTSEQETQYF
TGCAGCGAAACGACTAGCGAACAAGAGACCCAGTACTTC
>-|14|-|TRBJ2-7|TRBV28
CASSPRRVEYEQYF
TGTGCCAGCAGTCCCCGGAGGGTTGAATACGAGCAGTACTTC
>-|15|-|TRBJ2-1|TRBV23-1
CASSRPGVFYNEQFF
TGCGCCAGCAGTCGGCCGGGGGTTTTCTACAATGAGCAGTTCTTC
>-|14|-|TRBJ2-7|TRBV18
CASSPFAGSDEQYF
TGTGCCAGCTCACCATTTGCAGGGTCGGACGAGCAGTACTTC
>-|15|-|TRBJ1-5|TRBV4-1
CASSRGRDINQPQHF
TGCGCCAGCAGCCGCGGCCGGGACATCAATCAGCCCCAGCATTTT
>few|14|-|TRBJ1-4|TRBV2
CASSAITRDMKLFF
TGTGCCAGCAGTGCAATCACCCGGGACATGAAACTGTTTTTT
>few|14|-|TRBJ1-1|TRBV6-5
CASSYSIKDSGAFF
TGTGCCAGCAGTTACTCGATAAAGGACTCGGGAGCTTTCTTT
>few|15|TRBD1|TRBJ1-5|TRBV5-4
CASSPGTGYNQPQHF
TGTGCCAGCAGCCCCGGGACAGGCTACAATCAGCCCCAGCATTTT
>-|14|-|TRBJ2-1|TRBV2
CASSDGGRVNEQFF
TGTGCCAGCAGTGACGGGGGACGAGTCAATGAGCAGTTCTTC
>few|15|TRBD1|TRBJ1-5|TRBV19
CASTPSGTGDQPQHF
TGTGCCAGTACCCCTTCCGGGACAGGGGATCAGCCCCAGCATTTT
>-|15|TRBD1|TRBJ1-1|TRBV6-6
CASSYSGTGRTEAFF
TGTGCCAGCAGTTACTCGGGGACAGGGCGAACTGAAGCTTTCTTT
>few|15|TRBD2|TRBJ2-2|TRBV7-2
CASSFGTSVTGELFF
TGTGCCAGCAGCTTCGGGACTAGCGTGACCGGGGAGCTGTTTTTT